The entry that follows covers one T cell receptor beta chain sequence. Its antigen is unidentified. These data are taken from a study of human versus mouse CDR3 diversity and MHC coevolution. Assay: immunoSEQ multiplex PCR; the TCRdb copy retains only in-frame clones and omits some. The repertoire holds approximately 81,000 clones, with just over 90% as singletons. Trimming removed 2 bases at V and 3 bases at J, with 11 bases between. Germline assignment: CDR1 MNHNS and CDR2 SASEGT. The CDR3 contains 15 residues. Study-level findings and limits: Humans had the largest estimated TCR beta repertoire, 1.5 million to 2 million clonotypes.

This receptor was taken from a person between 25 and 70 years old in good health. Input material: naive CD4+ T cells from blood. Subset in this sample: CD45RO-negative CD62L-positive naive CD4 T cells. This chain connects TRBV6-1 to TRBJ1-5; TRBD1 is a possible D gene (6 bases). CDR3 region: CASSELGQTNQPQHF. CDR3 bases: TGTGCCAGCAGTGAATTGGGACAAACCAATCAGCCCCAGCATTTT.